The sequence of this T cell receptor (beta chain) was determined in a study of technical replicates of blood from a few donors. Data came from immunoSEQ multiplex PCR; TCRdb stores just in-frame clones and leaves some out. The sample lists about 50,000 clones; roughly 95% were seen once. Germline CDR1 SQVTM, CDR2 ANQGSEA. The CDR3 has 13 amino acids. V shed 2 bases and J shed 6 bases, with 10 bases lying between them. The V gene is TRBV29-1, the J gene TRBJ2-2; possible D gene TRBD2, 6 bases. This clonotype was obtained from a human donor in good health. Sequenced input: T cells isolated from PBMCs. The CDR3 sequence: CSVESTSPGELFF. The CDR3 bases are TGCAGCGTTGAATCGACTAGTCCCGGGGAGCTGTTTTTT.